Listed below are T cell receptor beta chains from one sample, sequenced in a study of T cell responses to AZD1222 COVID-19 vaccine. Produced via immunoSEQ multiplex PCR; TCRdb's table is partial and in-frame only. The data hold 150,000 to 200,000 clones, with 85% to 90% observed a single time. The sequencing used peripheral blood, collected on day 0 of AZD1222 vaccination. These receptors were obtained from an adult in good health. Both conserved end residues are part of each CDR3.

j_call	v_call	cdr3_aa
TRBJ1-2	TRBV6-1	CASSEATGGNTRGYTF
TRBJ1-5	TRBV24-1	CATSDSQDRVSQPQHF
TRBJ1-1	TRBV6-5	CASKTSGTGGEAFF
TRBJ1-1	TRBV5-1	CASRLTVGGTEAFF
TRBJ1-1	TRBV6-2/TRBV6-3	CASSYLRAGNTEAFF
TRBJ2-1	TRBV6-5	CASSYRDSNNEQFF
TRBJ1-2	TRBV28	CASSIPPRERGYTF
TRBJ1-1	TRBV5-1	CASSALDGANTEAFF
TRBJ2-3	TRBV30	CAWSVHRGTAKATDTQYF
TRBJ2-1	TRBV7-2	CASSLDSVVDEQFF
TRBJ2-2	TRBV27	CASSHGLTGTRTGELFF
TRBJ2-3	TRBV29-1	CSVESYIAGSPTDTQYF
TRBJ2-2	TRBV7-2	CASSPRGLNTGELFF
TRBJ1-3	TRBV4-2	CASSQDTLNTIYF
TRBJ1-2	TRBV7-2	CASSPDGGYTF
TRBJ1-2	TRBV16	CASSQSAGAGGYTF
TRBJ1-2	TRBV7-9	CASSLEGVGGLGYTF
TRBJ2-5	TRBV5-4	CASSLGTSGRRGQETQYF
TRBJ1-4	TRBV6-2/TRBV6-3	CASSYKEKLFF
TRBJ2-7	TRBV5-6	CASSLTVLARTYEQYF
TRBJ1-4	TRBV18	CASSPTVGSEKLFF
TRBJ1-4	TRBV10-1	CASSETRGIRPATNEKLFF
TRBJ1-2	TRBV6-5	CASSYLPGTGDYGYTF
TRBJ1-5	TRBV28	CASSLAGENQPQHF
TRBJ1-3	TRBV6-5	CASSWRTGGGNTIYF
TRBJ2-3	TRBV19	CASNALVGSSTDTQYF
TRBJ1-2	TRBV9	CASSVDGSSNYGYTF
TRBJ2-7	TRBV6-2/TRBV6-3	CASSSPGQGAIEQYF
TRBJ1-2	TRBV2	CASSEEGAIYGYTF
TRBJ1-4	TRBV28	CASRELGTGAEKLFF
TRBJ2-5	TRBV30	CAWSRTASAQETQYF
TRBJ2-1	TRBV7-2	CASSFKRGGGEQFF
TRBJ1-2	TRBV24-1	CATSDAHNYGYTF
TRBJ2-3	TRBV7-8	CASSLSVVDTQYF
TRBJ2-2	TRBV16	CASSQGRGNTGELFF
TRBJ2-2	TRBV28	CASSLPGQGRELFF
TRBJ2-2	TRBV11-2	CASSLGRGSGELFF
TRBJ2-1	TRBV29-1	CSVEASLASYNEQFF
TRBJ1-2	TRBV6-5	CASTNGGTYGYTF
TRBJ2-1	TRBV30	CAWRERGGQYNEQFF
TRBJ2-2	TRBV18	CASSKKEELFF
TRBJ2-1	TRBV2	CASSGTDYNEQFF
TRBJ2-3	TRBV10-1	CASEFGPGDTQYF
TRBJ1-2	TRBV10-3	CATTFTDRDHGYTF
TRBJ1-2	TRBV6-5	CASRQGTSTLYGYTF
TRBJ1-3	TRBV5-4	CASRVAPGDGGNTIYF
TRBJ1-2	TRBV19	CASSIWGDNYGYTF
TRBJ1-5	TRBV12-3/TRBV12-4	CASSNSNQPQHF